The TCR beta chain described here comes from a study of T cell responses to AZD1222 COVID-19 vaccine. Germline CDR1 reads SGHRS; CDR2 reads YFSETQ. This CDR3 region has 16 residues. J was trimmed by 5 bases and V by 0 bases; bases with no gene match: 9. Findings and limits, study-wide: Just a handful of AZD1222 recipients were seropositive at baseline. The repertoires were collected only after the peak T cell response.

The data were produced by immunoSEQ multiplex PCR, yet TCRdb's version contains in-frame clones alone and is incomplete. Among 150,000 to 200,000 clones listed, 90% to 95% were seen once. Concerning this clone itself: What it binds is unknown.

This sequence joins TRBV5-1 and TRBJ2-7, with 9 bases identical to TRBD2. Sequencing used peripheral blood, obtained 28 days after the second dose of the MenACWY control vaccine. The receptor was derived from an adult who received the MenACWY meningococcal vaccine as a control. The CDR3 here is CASSLEGLAGVDEQYF. The CDR3 DNA is TGCGCCAGCAGCTTGGAAGGGTTAGCGGGAGTTGACGAGCAGTACTTC.